This TCR beta chain was identified in a study of patients and donors after allogeneic stem cell transplantation. The CDR3 spans 14 residues. The ends lost 5 bases at V and 3 bases at J; junction bases unmatched: 3. In TCRdb, the RT-PCR reads were re-called with MiXCR into one record per CDR3 protein. This table holds about 40,000 distinct CDR3 sequences, 25% to 35% found once. What was sequenced was blood, either unsorted or a sorted T cell fraction (not recorded which). The chain joins TRBV12-3 or TRBV12-4 to TRBJ2-7, with 11 bases aligning to TRBD1. This TCR was recovered from a human donor who was either an allogeneic HSCT recipient or a stem cell or donor lymphocyte infusion donor (not recorded which). It is not recorded whose cells these are; they may come from a transplant donor. CDR3 residues: CASSTGTGGYEQYF. CDR3 sequence (DNA): TGTGCCAGCAGTACCGGGACAGGGGGCTACGAGCAGTACTTC.